The rows below give T cell receptor beta chains drawn from one sample of a study of Ad26.COV2.S vaccination and SARS-CoV-2 variants. Sequencing was performed with immunoSEQ multiplex PCR; in TCRdb, only in-frame clones are kept and a portion is missing. Of about 350,000 clones in the sample, approximately 90% were seen once. Here the sequenced sample was peripheral blood, taken in a trial of Ad26.COV2.S vaccine versus placebo. The receptor set was obtained from a person aged 18-60 years who received the Ad26.COV2.S COVID-19 vaccine or a placebo. The CDR3 runs from the conserved cysteine through the conserved F or W. Fields, in order: J gene, clone size, D gene, V gene, CDR3 protein, CDR3 DNA. A D gene is named only where the DNA matches it firmly. Part of the rows lack a size; the others show once, few, many or a class for expanded clones.

TRBJ2-1 | - | - | TRBV4-1 | CASSQGRSFSYNEQFF | TGCGCCAGCAGCCAGGGAAGGAGCTTCTCCTACAATGAGCAGTTCTTC
TRBJ1-4 | few | TRBD1 | TRBV6-5 | CASSYNRQGAEKLFF | TGTGCCAGCAGTTATAATAGGCAGGGGGCAGAAAAACTGTTTTTT
TRBJ2-5 | - | TRBD2 | TRBV27 | CASRPGLEETQYF | TGTGCCAGCAGGCCGGGACTAGAAGAGACCCAGTACTTC
TRBJ2-3 | - | TRBD2 | TRBV19 | CASSLSPGTSFTQYF | TGTGCCAGTAGTTTAAGTCCCGGGACTAGCTTCACGCAGTATTTT
TRBJ1-1 | - | - | TRBV2 | CASQSLMNTEAFF | TGTGCCTCCCAGTCCCTTATGAACACTGAAGCTTTCTTT
TRBJ2-5 | - | TRBD1 | TRBV19 | CASSPGTGYPETQYF | TGTGCCAGTAGCCCCGGGACAGGGTATCCGGAGACCCAGTACTTC
TRBJ2-2 | - | - | TRBV3-1/TRBV3-2 | CASSPDLGRATGELFF | TGTGCCAGCAGCCCGGATCTAGGGCGAGCCACCGGGGAGCTGTTTTTT
TRBJ2-5 | - | - | TRBV14 | CASSRGNQETQYF | TGTGCCAGCAGCCGTGGAAACCAAGAGACCCAGTACTTC
TRBJ2-7 | - | - | TRBV4-1 | CASSYFKDGYEQYF | TGCGCCAGCAGCTACTTTAAAGACGGGTACGAGCAGTACTTC
TRBJ2-7 | - | - | TRBV5-6 | CASSLSGAYEQYF | TGTGCCAGCAGCTTGTCGGGAGCCTACGAGCAGTACTTC
TRBJ1-1 | few | TRBD1 | TRBV6-5 | CASSLTGGRDTEAFF | TGTGCCAGCAGTTTGACAGGGGGCCGAGACACTGAAGCTTTCTTT
TRBJ1-1 | - | - | TRBV2 | CASRPRGARNTEAFF | TGTGCCAGCAGGCCTCGGGGGGCCAGGAACACTGAAGCTTTCTTT
TRBJ2-1 | - | - | TRBV10-3 | CAISPVSNEQFF | TGTGCCATCAGTCCCGTTAGCAATGAGCAGTTCTTC
TRBJ2-7 | - | TRBD2 | TRBV6-5 | CATRHTLGGVGEQYF | TGTGCCACCCGACATACCTTGGGGGGGGTAGGCGAGCAGTACTTC
TRBJ2-5 | - | TRBD1 | TRBV29-1 | CSVAVGTAQETQYF | TGCAGCGTTGCAGTAGGGACAGCCCAAGAGACCCAGTACTTC
TRBJ2-7 | - | TRBD1 | TRBV2 | CASRKGQGTYEQYF | TGTGCCAGCAGAAAGGGACAGGGGACCTACGAGCAGTACTTC
TRBJ1-1 | - | - | TRBV5-1 | CASSSGRRMNTEAFF | TGCGCCAGCAGCTCCGGACGTCGAATGAACACTGAAGCTTTCTTT
TRBJ2-5 | - | - | TRBV2 | CASSATVIRETQYF | TGTGCCAGCAGTGCGACGGTTATTAGGGAGACCCAGTACTTC
TRBJ1-5 | - | TRBD1 | TRBV7-2 | CASSPAGTGVSNQPQHF | TGTGCCAGCAGCCCCGCCGGGACAGGGGTGAGCAATCAGCCCCAGCATTTT
TRBJ2-7 | once | - | TRBV5-6 | CASSLEGSSYEQYF | TGTGCCAGCAGCTTGGAAGGGAGCTCCTACGAGCAGTACTTC
TRBJ2-3 | - | - | TRBV14 | CASSQDRKGKFTDTQYF | TGTGCCAGCAGCCAAGATCGTAAGGGAAAATTCACAGATACGCAGTATTTT
TRBJ1-1 | - | - | TRBV7-2 | CASSLGWGANTEAFF | TGTGCCAGCAGCTTAGGCTGGGGCGCGAACACTGAAGCTTTCTTT
TRBJ2-3 | - | TRBD1 | TRBV28 | CASSRDRASTDTQYF | TGTGCCAGCAGCCGCGACAGGGCTAGCACAGATACGCAGTATTTT
TRBJ2-3 | - | TRBD2 | TRBV28 | CASSTTSGSLRDTQYF | TGTGCCAGCAGTACAACTAGCGGGAGTCTACGGGATACGCAGTATTTT
TRBJ2-2 | - | - | TRBV7-8 | CASSLSRTNTGELFF | TGTGCCAGCAGCTTAAGCCGAACGAACACCGGGGAGCTGTTTTTT
TRBJ2-7 | - | - | TRBV5-1 | CASSLGSGPYNEQYF | TGCGCCAGCAGCTTGGGTTCCGGACCATACAACGAGCAGTACTTC
TRBJ2-1 | - | TRBD2 | TRBV9 | CASSGREGYNEQFF | TGTGCCAGCAGCGGGAGGGAGGGTTACAATGAGCAGTTCTTC
TRBJ1-2 | - | TRBD1 | TRBV19 | CASSRAGGAYYGYTF | TGTGCCAGCAGCCGGGCAGGGGGCGCGTACTATGGCTACACCTTC
TRBJ2-5 | - | - | TRBV5-6 | CASSLRSWYQETQYF | TGTGCCAGCAGCTTGAGGAGTTGGTACCAAGAGACCCAGTACTTC
TRBJ2-3 | - | TRBD2 | TRBV25-1 | CASSTGTSDSTDTQYF | TGTGCCAGCAGTACCGGGACTAGCGACAGCACAGATACGCAGTATTTT
TRBJ2-2 | once | - | TRBV6-2/TRBV6-3 | CASSRTGSNTGELFF | TGTGCCAGCAGCCGAACAGGTTCCAACACCGGGGAGCTGTTTTTT
TRBJ2-5 | - | TRBD2 | TRBV12-5 | CASGFWREGPETQYF | TGTGCTAGTGGTTTCTGGCGGGAGGGCCCCGAGACCCAGTACTTC
TRBJ1-5 | - | - | TRBV6-5 | CASSYSRGLYQPQHF | TGTGCCAGCAGTTACTCTAGAGGGCTCTATCAGCCCCAGCATTTT
TRBJ2-7 | - | TRBD2 | TRBV10-2 | CASSDPPGGRSYEQYF | TGCGCCAGCAGTGACCCCCCCGGGGGGAGGTCCTACGAGCAGTACTTC
TRBJ2-5 | - | - | TRBV3-1/TRBV3-2 | CASSQPRDNQETQYF | TGTGCCAGCAGCCAACCCCGGGACAACCAAGAGACCCAGTACTTC
TRBJ2-2 | few | TRBD2 | TRBV28 | CASHSRREGTGELFF | TGTGCCAGCCATTCTAGGCGGGAGGGCACCGGGGAGCTGTTTTTT
TRBJ1-2 | - | - | TRBV7-2 | CASSSPGGGDYGYTF | TGTGCCAGCAGCTCCCCGGGAGGCGGGGACTATGGCTACACCTTC
TRBJ1-3 | - | - | TRBV19 | CASSIRGALSSGNTIYF | TGTGCCAGTAGTATTAGGGGGGCCCTCAGCTCTGGAAACACCATATATTTT
TRBJ2-3 | few | TRBD2 | TRBV7-8 | CASTRGWLAGGLNTDTQYF | TGTGCCAGCACCAGGGGCTGGCTAGCGGGGGGCCTTAACACAGATACGCAGTATTTT
TRBJ1-2 | - | - | TRBV2 | CASSERAGSGYTF | TGTGCCAGCAGTGAACGTGCGGGGAGCGGCTACACCTTC
TRBJ2-3 | - | TRBD2 | TRBV15 | CATSRDSTSGGAGDTQYF | TGTGCCACCAGCAGGGATTCCACTAGCGGGGGGGCCGGAGATACGCAGTATTTT
TRBJ1-2 | - | - | TRBV7-9 | CASSLGQNFYGYTF | TGTGCCAGCAGCTTAGGCCAAAATTTTTATGGCTACACCTTC
TRBJ2-5 | - | - | TRBV14 | CASSQYGFETQYF | TGTGCCAGCAGCCAATACGGGTTTGAGACCCAGTACTTC
TRBJ1-2 | - | TRBD1 | TRBV5-4 | CASSPDRGSGYTF | TGTGCCAGCAGCCCAGACAGGGGTAGCGGCTACACCTTC
TRBJ1-5 | - | - | TRBV27 | CASSLRENQPQHF | TGTGCCAGCAGTTTAAGGGAAAATCAGCCCCAGCATTTT
TRBJ2-7 | - | - | TRBV27 | CASSFRQGRLGEQYF | TGTGCCAGCAGTTTCCGTCAAGGACGTCTGGGGGAGCAGTACTTC